This T cell receptor beta chain stems from a study of blood T cells in healthy people across ages. CDR1 and CDR2 from the germline V gene are MNHEY and SVGAGI. Trimming shortened V by 0 bases and J by 5 bases, and 19 bases separated the two germline ends. CDR3 length equals 17 residues. A second PCR of about 7 to 11 cycles used a sample-barcoded 5' primer and a J-beta primer mix. The authors tagged each cDNA molecule using a template-switch adaptor with 12 random nucleotides. TCRdb used MiXCR to reprocess the 5' RACE reads, holding one entry per CDR3 protein. The sample lists nearly 800,000 distinct CDR3 sequences, approximately 60% seen once, with about 26% in the top ten.

The chain has TRBV6-5 and TRBJ1-2, with D perhaps TRBD1 (5 bases). The origin of this receptor is a man in his forties in good health. Material for sequencing was blood. In nucleotides, the CDR3 is TGTGCCAGCAGTTACTCAAAACCCGGGACGGTGTCTTATGGCTACACCTTC. Its translation is CASSYSKPGTVSYGYTF.